A selection of T cell receptor beta chains follows, all from one sample in a study of blood T cell repertoires in COVID-19. Clones were read by immunoSEQ multiplex PCR, and TCRdb kept only the in-frame ones, dropping some. This table has over 35,000 clones, over 80% appearing once. Sample: peripheral blood. All receptors derive from a man in his fifties or sixties with acute or convalescent COVID-19. The CDR3 runs from the conserved cysteine through the conserved F or W. D genes are given only for firm matches. Some rows mark clone size as missing; the rest say once, few, many or name a class of expanded clone.

CDR3nt	CDR3aa	d_gene	j_gene	v_gene	abundance
TGTGCCAGCAGTTACCTAGAGTCCTACACTGAAGCTTTCTTT	CASSYLESYTEAFF	NA	TRBJ1-1	TRBV6-5	NA
TGTGCCAGCAGCCCCGGGACAGCAGGCTTGGGTGAAGCTTTCTTT	CASSPGTAGLGEAFF	TRBD1	TRBJ1-1	TRBV11-2	NA
TGTGCCAGCAGAACAGGGACAGGGGCTAGCACAGATACGCAGTATTTT	CASRTGTGASTDTQYF	TRBD1	TRBJ2-3	TRBV2	NA
TGTGCCACCAGTGATCCTCGAACAGGGGGCACTGAAGCTTTCTTT	CATSDPRTGGTEAFF	TRBD1	TRBJ1-1	TRBV24-1	NA
TGCGCCAGCAGCCAAGGGCGGCCCTCTGGGGCCAACGTCCTGACTTTC	CASSQGRPSGANVLTF	NA	TRBJ2-6	TRBV4-3	NA
TGCGCCAGCAGCTTGGGAGGGGGCACTGAAGCTTTCTTT	CASSLGGGTEAFF	NA	TRBJ1-1	TRBV5-1	NA
TGTGCCAGCAGCTCACGGACAGGGGGATTGGGAGCTTTCTTT	CASSSRTGGLGAFF	TRBD1	TRBJ1-1	TRBV7-2	NA
TGTGCCAGCAGTATTGCTAGAATGGATGAGCAGTTCTTC	CASSIARMDEQFF	NA	TRBJ2-1	TRBV6-5	few
TGCGCCAGCAGCTTGGTCGGACTATTTCAAGAGACCCAGTACTTC	CASSLVGLFQETQYF	NA	TRBJ2-5	TRBV5-1	once
TGTGCCAGCAGCTTGGGACAGGGGGCTCGTTTT	CASSLGQGARF	TRBD1	TRBJ1-4	TRBV7-9	NA